The 32 T cell receptor beta chains reported below all come from one sample, sequenced in a study of control samples from healthy donors and cancer patients. Clones were sequenced by immunoSEQ multiplex PCR, and TCRdb holds only the in-frame ones, with some missing. Of 35,000 to 50,000 clones in the sample, around 87% were seen once. The sequencing input was PBMCs. These receptors came from a woman aged 55-69 years with lung cancer.

V and J are TRBV6-1 and TRBJ2-1; perhaps TRBD1 as D (5 bases). There are 15 residues in the CDR3. Trimming stripped 2 bases from V and 1 base from J, with 9 bases between. Germline V gene lookup returns CDR1 MNHNS and CDR2 SASEGT. For the CDR3, the DNA is TGTGCCAGCAGTGAAAGGGCAGGGTCCTACAATGAGCAGTTCTTC. Its translation: CASSERAGSYNEQFF.

The chain uses TRBV28 and TRBJ1-2, with D tentatively TRBD1 (6 bases). This CDR3 spans 15 amino acids. V lost 5 bases and J 6 bases, leaving 19 bases between the germline ends. Germline V gene data show CDR1 as MDHEN and CDR2 as SYDVKM. CDR3 protein: CASSSTGLEFDGYTF. The CDR3 nucleotides are TGTGCCAGCAGTAGTACAGGGCTGGAATTCGATGGCTACACCTTC.

This rearrangement joins TRBV5-6 to TRBJ2-7; 9 nucleotides match TRBD1. This CDR3 has 14 residues. In germline, CDR1 is SGHDT, CDR2 YYEEEE. V lost 3 bases and J lost 5; bases outside the gene matches: 6. The CDR3 reads CASSSGTGSHEQYF. Here the CDR3 DNA reads TGTGCCAGCAGCTCCGGGACAGGGTCCCACGAGCAGTACTTC.

There are a few counts of this clone. The V call is TRBV19, the J call TRBJ1-4; D possibly corresponds to TRBD1 (5 bases). CDR1 is LNHDA and CDR2 is SQIVND in the germline V gene (reference sequence). The V and J ends lost 4 bases and 0 bases respectively, with 15 bases between them. The CDR3 loop spans 17 amino acids. The CDR3 coding sequence is TGTGCCAGTAGTACCTGGCAGGGTGAGACAACTAATGAAAAACTGTTTTTT. Residues: CASSTWQGETTNEKLFF.

As regards this clone: This same CDR3 is encoded by further DNA sequences in the sample. V is TRBV6-6 and J is TRBJ2-4, with D possibly being TRBD2 (6 bases). V was pared by 6 bases and J by 11 bases, with 17 bases between. From germline, CDR1 is MNHNY and CDR2 SVGAGI (reference sequence). The CDR3 totals 13 residues. Here the CDR3 DNA reads TGTGCCAGCAGATGGGACTCCGCCGAAGTTCAGTACTTC. Amino acids: CASRWDSAEVQYF.

The chain recombines TRBV7-6 with TRBJ2-7, with 7 bases that match TRBD1. V was pared by 4 bases and J by 0 bases, with 6 bases of the junction left unmatched. The V gene's germline CDR1 is SGHVS and CDR2 FNYEAQ. The CDR3 covers 15 residues. The CDR3 DNA reads TGTGCCAGCAGCTCACAGGGGTCCCTCTCCTACGAGCAGTACTTC. This sequence encodes CASSSQGSLSYEQYF.

The rearrangement uses TRBV5-1 and TRBJ2-7; D possibly uses TRBD1 or TRBD2 (6 bases each). The V end lost 4 bases, the J end lost 2 bases, and 19 bases lay between the germline ends. Germline lookup yields CDR1 SGHRS and CDR2 YFSETQ. The CDR3 spans 16 residues. The CDR3 reads CASSLEGDTRAYEQYF. In DNA, the CDR3 is TGCGCCAGCAGCCTGGAGGGGGACACGAGAGCCTACGAGCAGTACTTC.

This clone was found once. The genes are TRBV6-5 and TRBJ1-4; TRBD1 agrees at 9 bases. This CDR3 is built from 15 residues. Trimming took 4 bases from V and 6 from J; bases not matched to a gene: 6. The germline V gene encodes CDR1 MNHEY and CDR2 SVGAGI. The CDR3 DNA is TGTGCCAGCAGTTCCATCGGACAGGGGTATGAAAAACTGTTTTTT. This encodes CASSSIGQGYEKLFF.

The rearrangement joins TRBV28 to TRBJ2-3; 10 bases are shared with TRBD1. The CDR3 consists of 14 residues. The junction had 5 bases not matched to a gene; V was cut back by 7 bases and J by 4 bases. CDR1 is MDHEN, CDR2 SYDVKM, per germline. The CDR3 sequence is CASTGQGGADTQYF. CDR3 DNA sequence: TGTGCCAGCACCGGACAGGGGGGCGCAGATACGCAGTATTTT.

This clone appeared a single time. V is TRBV5-1 and J is TRBJ2-1, with D hard to call. The CDR3 covers 14 residues. V shed 0 bases and J shed 7 bases, with 11 bases lying between them. Germline values: CDR1 SGHRS, CDR2 YFSETQ. CDR3 loop: CASSLGLMPNEQFF. In nucleotides, the CDR3 is TGCGCCAGCAGCTTGGGATTGATGCCAAATGAGCAGTTCTTC.

The CDR3 loop is CASSRTSTDTQYF. CDR3 coding DNA: TGCGCCAGCAGCAGAACTAGCACAGATACGCAGTATTTT. The rearrangement links TRBV5-1 to TRBJ2-3; D is undetermined. V shed 4 bases and J shed 0 bases, with 6 bases lying between them. The CDR3 totals 13 residues. CDR1 is SGHRS and CDR2 is YFSETQ in the germline V gene.

The J gene is TRBJ1-2, the V gene TRBV29-1, with TRBD1 matching over 11 bases. CDR3 length: 18 residues. Per the germline V gene, CDR1 is SQVTM and CDR2 is ANQGSEA. J lost 8 bases, V lost 1 base, and 18 bases had no gene match. CDR3 nucleotides: TGCAGCGTTGAAGTAGGTTATCGAGAAGGACAGGGGGCGCGAGGCTACACCTTC. Residues: CSVEVGYREGQGARGYTF.

The rearrangement joins TRBV15 to TRBJ2-7; 7 bases fit TRBD1. From germline, CDR1 is LNHNV and CDR2 YYDKDF (reference sequence). The CDR3 consists of 15 residues. The junction had 6 bases not matched to a gene; V was cut back by 1 base and J by 3 bases. DNA for the CDR3: TGTGCCACCAGCAGAGGCAGGGGGTCCTACTACGAGCAGTACTTC. This translates into CATSRGRGSYYEQYF.

The gene calls are TRBV15 and TRBJ2-5, with D unresolved. Trimming cost V 0 bases and J 3 bases, with 8 bases left between them. Germline lookup yields CDR1 LNHNV and CDR2 YYDKDF (reference sequence). This CDR3 has 14 amino acids. This CDR3 is CATSRDPRKETQYF. DNA of the CDR3: TGTGCCACCAGCAGAGATCCAAGAAAAGAGACCCAGTACTTC. Based on the CDR3 plus reference TRBV15 and TRBJ2-5, the full variable domain is DAMVIQNPRYQVTQFGKPVTLSCSQTLNHNVMYWYQQKSSQAPKLLFHYYDKDFNNEADTPDNFQSRRPNTSFCFLDIRSPGLGDTAMYLCATSRDPRKETQYFGPGTRLLVL.

This CDR3 is CAWSVGTGAGTQYF. CDR3 DNA: TGTGCCTGGAGTGTAGGGACAGGGGCAGGTACGCAGTATTTT. The chain is built from TRBV30 and TRBJ2-3, with TRBD1 matching 10 bases. The V gene end was trimmed by 0 bases and the J gene end by 8 bases; junction bases not matched to a gene: 5. This CDR3 comprises 14 residues. Germline CDR1 GTSNPN, CDR2 SVGIG (reference sequence). The whole variable domain, filled in from reference TRBV30 and TRBJ2-3, reads SQTIHQWPATLVQPVGSPLSLECTVEGTSNPNLYWYRQAAGRGLQLLFYSVGIGQISSEVPQNLSASRPQDRQFILSSKKLLLSDSGFYLCAWSVGTGAGTQYFGPGTRLTVL.

The chain carries TRBV28 and TRBJ2-3; D might be TRBD1 (6 bases). There are 18 residues in the CDR3. Per the germline V gene, CDR1 is MDHEN and CDR2 is SYDVKM. V was clipped by 1 base and J by 2 bases, with 19 bases between them. CDR3 DNA: TGTGCCAGCAGTTTATTCGCCGGTGAGGGGGTGGACACAGATACGCAGTATTTT. Residues: CASSLFAGEGVDTDTQYF.

J is TRBJ2-7 and V is TRBV24-1, with a weak D call TRBD2 (5 bases). The CDR3 sequence is 12 residues long. Looked up from germline, CDR1 is KGHDR and CDR2 is SFDVKD. V gave up 6 bases and J gave up 5 bases, with 10 bases separating them. The CDR3 loop reads CATSQGSDEQYF. CDR3 sequence (DNA): TGTGCCACCAGTCAAGGGAGCGACGAGCAGTACTTC.

The J gene is TRBJ1-4, the V gene TRBV5-5, with D unclear. The CDR3 is made up of 13 amino acids. The ends were cut back, 4 bases at V and 13 bases at J, with 17 bases in the middle. The germline CDR1 and CDR2 sequences are SGHKS and YYEKEE (reference sequence). The CDR3 nucleotides are TGTGCCAGCAGCGACACCTATTCTCAGCGACTGTTTTTT. It translates to CASSDTYSQRLFF.

The rearrangement links TRBV11-3 to TRBJ2-7; D may be TRBD1 (6 bases). The CDR3 is 15 residues long. The germline CDR1 and CDR2 sequences are SGHNT and YENEEA. V was shortened by 4 bases and J by 4 bases, with 17 bases between the two germline ends. CDR3 residues: CASSSAGQFIYEQYF. The CDR3 coding sequence is TGTGCCAGCAGCTCAGCAGGACAGTTCATTTACGAGCAGTACTTC.

As DNA, the CDR3 is TGTGCCTGGAAGATTCTGGACAGCAACACCGGGGAGCTGTTTTTT. This translates into CAWKILDSNTGELFF. V and J are TRBV30 and TRBJ2-2; D might be TRBD1 (6 bases). Germline lookup yields CDR1 GTSNPN and CDR2 SVGIG (reference sequence). The CDR3 runs to 15 residues. Trimming cost V 4 bases and J 2 bases, with 14 bases left between them.

Points on this clone: The same CDR3 is also encoded by other DNA sequences in this sample. The rearrangement links TRBV7-9 to TRBJ1-1; tentative D call: TRBD1 (5 bases). Trimming took off 4 bases at V and 4 bases at J, with 13 bases between the two ends. The CDR3 totals 14 residues. Looked up from germline, CDR1 is SEHNR and CDR2 is FQNEAQ (reference sequence). This CDR3 is CASSSDSYLTEAFF. CDR3 DNA: TGTGCCAGCAGCTCAGACAGCTATCTCACTGAAGCTTTCTTT.

The chain recombines TRBV9 with TRBJ1-3; no definite D call. Germline CDR1 is SGDLS and CDR2 is YYNGEE. The CDR3 is 12 residues long. Trimming took off 1 base at V and 4 bases at J, with 3 bases between the two ends. The CDR3 here is CASSVSGNTIYF. Here the CDR3 DNA reads TGTGCCAGCAGCGTATCAGGAAACACCATATATTTT. The variable domain in full, completed from reference TRBV9 and TRBJ1-3, reads DSGVTQTPKHLITATGQRVTLRCSPRSGDLSVYWYQQSLDQGLQFLIQYYNGEERAKGNILERFSAQQFPDLHSELNLSSLELGDSALYFCASSVSGNTIYFGEGSWLTVV.

V is TRBV19 and J is TRBJ1-4, with D perhaps TRBD1 (5 bases). The ends were cut back, 2 bases at V and 2 bases at J, with 12 bases in the middle. CDR1 LNHDA and CDR2 SQIVND come from the germline V gene (reference sequence). The length of the CDR3 is 16 residues. The chain's CDR3 is CASSILRRATNEKLFF. The CDR3 DNA reads as TGTGCCAGTAGTATATTGCGCAGGGCCACTAATGAAAAACTGTTTTTT.

The CDR3 protein is CATSDPSLGQGRNEQYF. In nucleotides, the CDR3 is TGTGCCACCAGTGACCCCTCCTTAGGACAGGGTCGGAACGAGCAGTACTTC. V usage is TRBV24-1 and J usage is TRBJ2-7, with 8 nucleotides matching TRBD1. CDR3 size: 17 residues. Trimming removed 4 bases from V and 5 bases from J; junction bases left unmatched: 15. Germline assignment: CDR1 KGHDR and CDR2 SFDVKD.

The genes are TRBV14 and TRBJ2-7; D remains unclear. The germline V gene has CDR1 SGHDN and CDR2 FVKESK. The CDR3 contains 15 residues. Trimming pared 3 bases from V and 2 bases from J, leaving 14 bases between. The CDR3 DNA is TGTGCCAGCAGCCAGTTGACATCCGGAGCCTACGAGCAGTACTTC. Protein sequence: CASSQLTSGAYEQYF.

V gene TRBV24-1 combines with J gene TRBJ2-1; 8 bases fit TRBD2. CDR1 KGHDR and CDR2 SFDVKD come from the germline V gene. V was clipped by 3 bases and J by 3 bases; unmatched bases: 9. The CDR3 consists of 17 residues. In DNA, the CDR3 is TGTGCCACCAGTGATCCGGGGGGGGCAGGGGACTACAATGAGCAGTTCTTC. Translation: CATSDPGGAGDYNEQFF.

The gene calls are TRBV4-2 and TRBJ2-1, with D perhaps TRBD1 (6 bases). V was cut by 4 bases and J by 2 bases, with 15 bases left in between. In germline, CDR1 is LGHNA, CDR2 YNFKEQ. The CDR3 covers 16 residues. CDR3 loop: CASSPTDRWTYNEQFF. The CDR3 DNA follows: TGTGCCAGCAGCCCAACAGACAGGTGGACCTACAATGAGCAGTTCTTC.

J is TRBJ2-6 and V is TRBV9; tentative D call: TRBD1 (5 bases). The germline CDR1 and CDR2 sequences are SGDLS and YYNGEE. This CDR3 spans 15 amino acids. Between the trimmed V and J ends, which lost 4 bases and 0 bases, there was a span of 8 bases. CDR3 sequence (DNA): TGTGCCAGCAGCAGGGGTAACTCTGGGGCCAACGTCCTGACTTTC. Protein product: CASSRGNSGANVLTF.

This clone showed up just a few times. V and J are TRBV24-1 and TRBJ1-5, with D uncertain. CDR3 length equals 14 residues. The germline CDR1 and CDR2 sequences are KGHDR and SFDVKD. V lost 5 bases to trimming and J lost 9 bases, with 16 bases between them. The CDR3 bases are TGTGCCACCAGTGTGGGTGACGGATCATCGCCCCAGCATTTT. This codes for CATSVGDGSSPQHF.

The CDR3 reads CASSQFQGGTGELFF. The CDR3 nucleotides read TGTGCCAGCAGCCAATTCCAGGGCGGGACCGGGGAGCTGTTTTTT. The rearrangement uses TRBV14 and TRBJ2-2; D may correspond to TRBD1 or TRBD2 (5 bases each). The ends were cut back, 2 bases at V and 5 bases at J, with 12 bases in the middle. The CDR3 extends over 15 amino acids. Germline loops: CDR1 SGHDN, CDR2 FVKESK.

The chain couples TRBV29-1 to TRBJ2-7; 10 bases agree with TRBD2. Trimming removed 1 base from V and 5 bases from J; junction bases left unmatched: 8. CDR1 and CDR2 (germline): SQVTM, ANQGSEA. There are 15 residues in the CDR3. DNA of the CDR3: TGCAGCGTTGAAGTCGGAGCGGGAGGGTTCGACGAGCAGTACTTC. It specifies CSVEVGAGGFDEQYF.

The gene calls are TRBV11-3 and TRBJ2-3; 7 bases fit TRBD2. The germline V gene has CDR1 SGHNT and CDR2 YENEEA. The V gene end was trimmed by 6 bases and the J gene end by 8 bases; junction bases not matched to a gene: 11. The CDR3 covers 14 residues. The CDR3, as DNA: TGTGCCAGCAGTCTACGGGGAGGGCCCGGTACGCAGTATTTT. The encoded protein is CASSLRGGPGTQYF.